One and the same sample provided the 14 T cell receptor beta chains below, sequenced in a study of cytomegalovirus exposure and HLA in healthy donors. The PCR employed 60 Vbeta primers together with 13 Jbeta primers. Repertoires were generated with immunoSEQ multiplex PCR, while TCRdb's copy carries only in-frame clones and drops some. This table holds roughly 150,000 clones, 80% found once. The specimen was PBMCs. All receptors derive from a man aged 25 to 40 in good health.

This chain connects TRBV10-3 to TRBJ2-7, with 7 bases fitting TRBD2. V shed 5 bases, J shed 2 bases, and the junction held 3 bases outside the gene matches. Germline V gene sequence: CDR1 ENHRY, CDR2 SYGVKD. CDR3 length: 13 residues. This CDR3 is CAISSLAAYEQYF. As DNA, the CDR3 is TGTGCCATCAGTTCCCTAGCGGCCTACGAGCAGTACTTC.

This rearrangement joins TRBV7-3 to TRBJ2-2; TRBD2 matches at 10 bases. The germline V gene has CDR1 SGHTA and CDR2 FQGTGA. V lost 4 bases and J lost 5; bases outside the gene matches: 7. This CDR3 comprises 16 residues. Here the CDR3 reads CASSSVAGGRTGELFF. DNA for the CDR3: TGTGCCAGCAGCTCCGTAGCGGGAGGTCGGACCGGGGAGCTGTTTTTT.

The J gene is TRBJ2-3, the V gene TRBV5-1; TRBD2 might be the D (6 bases). Germline CDR1 and CDR2: SGHRS and YFSETQ. The CDR3 has 16 amino acids. V was trimmed by 1 base and J by 0 bases, leaving 12 bases between them. This chain's CDR3 is CASSLNIAVSTDTQYF. DNA of the CDR3: TGCGCCAGCAGCTTGAATATAGCGGTGAGCACAGATACGCAGTATTTT.

The DNA for the CDR3 is TGTGCCAGCAGTTTATTGTTGCTAGCGGGAGGGGCTGGGGCCAACGTCCTGACTTTC. Translation: CASSLLLLAGGAGANVLTF. The chain recombines TRBV27 with TRBJ2-6, with TRBD2 matching 12 bases. CDR3 length: 19 amino acids. Germline V gives CDR1 MNHEY, CDR2 SMNVEV (reference sequence). V lost 1 base, J lost 2 bases, and 6 bases stayed unmatched.

The V call is TRBV19, the J call TRBJ2-5; TRBD2 matches at 8 bases. The J call could be wrong; TRBJ2-7 is a better fit for the DNA end. CDR1 is LNHDA and CDR2 is SQIVND in the germline V gene (reference sequence). This CDR3 comprises 14 residues. The CDR3 loop is CASSTRSGSYEQYF. CDR3 sequence (DNA): TGTGCCAGTAGTACCAGGAGCGGGAGCTACGAGCAGTACTTC.

The genes are TRBV7-6 and TRBJ1-6; no firm D call. The V gene lost 4 bases and the J gene lost 5 bases, with 9 bases spanning the gap. The CDR3 spans 14 residues. In germline, CDR1 is SGHVS, CDR2 FNYEAQ. This chain's CDR3 is CASSSRDNNSPLHF. The CDR3 DNA sequence: TGTGCCAGCAGCTCCCGGGATAATAATTCACCCCTCCACTTT.

This clone has only one observation. This chain connects TRBV13 to TRBJ2-1; TRBD2 might be the D (5 bases). The CDR3 runs to 13 residues. In germline, CDR1 is PRHDT, CDR2 FYEKMQ (reference sequence). The V end lost 7 bases, the J end lost 9 bases, and 16 bases lay between the germline ends. The CDR3 spells CASTMGRFVEQFF. Here the CDR3 DNA reads TGTGCCAGCACCATGGGGAGATTCGTTGAGCAGTTCTTC.

Regarding this clone: This same CDR3 is encoded by further DNA sequences in the sample. As DNA, the CDR3 is TGCGCCAGCAGCTTGGGACTAGCGGGAAACACCGGGGAGCTGTTTTTT. It translates to CASSLGLAGNTGELFF. The chain couples TRBV5-1 to TRBJ2-2; TRBD2 matches 11 bases. J was trimmed by 2 bases and V by 0 bases; bases with no gene match: 0. The CDR3 spans 16 residues. The germline gives CDR1 SGHRS, CDR2 YFSETQ.

CDR3 residues: CASSIAGGPPDTQYF. DNA for the CDR3: TGTGCCAGTAGTATCGCGGGAGGGCCCCCAGATACGCAGTATTTT. V and J are TRBV19 and TRBJ2-3; 9 nucleotides align to TRBD2. Trimming at V came to 3 bases and at J to 4 bases, leaving 5 bases not matched to a gene. Per germline, CDR1 LNHDA and CDR2 SQIVND (reference sequence). The CDR3 totals 15 residues.

This clone was observed a single time. The V and J genes are TRBV5-1 and TRBJ2-7; no clear D. The CDR3 has 15 residues. In germline, CDR1 is SGHRS, CDR2 YFSETQ. V lost 4 bases and J 2 bases, leaving 16 bases between the germline ends. This CDR3 reads CASSARVEWAYEQYF. The CDR3 nucleotides read TGCGCCAGCAGCGCCCGGGTGGAGTGGGCCTACGAGCAGTACTTC.

The CDR3 here is CASSLSIRGSTDTQYF. CDR3 bases: TGTGCCAGCAGTTTATCGATCCGGGGAAGCACAGATACGCAGTATTTT. The gene calls are TRBV27 and TRBJ2-3; possibly TRBD2 for D (5 bases). This CDR3 has 16 amino acids. V was trimmed by 0 bases and J by 0 bases, leaving 10 bases between them. Germline V gene lookup returns CDR1 MNHEY and CDR2 SMNVEV (reference sequence).

This sequence joins TRBV7-2 and TRBJ2-7; D is unclear. This CDR3 has 13 residues. Germline loops: CDR1 SGHTA, CDR2 FQGNSA. Deletions cut 8 bases from V and 0 bases from J, with 11 bases between. CDR3 nucleotide sequence: TGTGCCAGCGGCATACCGAACTCCTACGAGCAGTACTTC. Translation gives CASGIPNSYEQYF. Complete variable domain (other parts from reference TRBV7-2 and TRBJ2-7): GAGVSQSPSNKVTEKGKDVELRCDPISGHTALYWYRQSLGQGLEFLIYFQGNSAPDKSGLPSDRFSAERTGGSVSTLTIQRTQQEDSAVYLCASGIPNSYEQYFGPGTRLTVT.

The chain carries TRBV9 and TRBJ2-1; the D gene is possibly TRBD2 (5 bases). The CDR3 contains 17 residues. CDR1 and CDR2 (germline): SGDLS, YYNGEE. The ends were cut back, 0 bases at V and 0 bases at J, with 13 bases in the middle. CDR3 bases: TGTGCCAGCAGCGTAGGAAATATAGGGAGCTCCTACAATGAGCAGTTCTTC. Encoded protein: CASSVGNIGSSYNEQFF.

This chain joins TRBV6-1 and TRBJ2-7, with TRBD2 identical over 7 bases. Germline V gives CDR1 MNHNS, CDR2 SASEGT. V lost 0 bases, J lost 3 bases, and 2 bases stayed unmatched. CDR3 size: 14 residues. CDR3 in DNA: TGTGCCAGCAGTGAAGCGGGGAGGGGCTACGAGCAGTACTTC. Amino acids: CASSEAGRGYEQYF.